The subject of this entry is one T cell receptor (beta chain). Its antigen is currently unknown. Germline CDR1 reads ENHRY; CDR2 reads SYGVKD. The V gene end was trimmed by 3 bases and the J gene end by 8 bases; junction bases not matched to a gene: 17. The CDR3 loop spans 17 amino acids. The data belong to a study of T-cell memory formation after mild COVID-19. As for the study in general: TCR clusters were mostly confined to one donor each.

TCRdb fed the 5' RACE reads into MiXCR, producing one record per CDR3 protein. The sample includes 150,000 to 200,000 distinct CDR3 sequences, 10% to 15% of them seen just once. Whole-study results and caveats: SARS-CoV-2 specificity of second-wave clones peaking day 37 was unconfirmed. Contracting clones from day 15 to 85 showed balanced CD4/CD8; later expanders favored CD4+.

This chain joins TRBV10-3 and TRBJ1-2; 8 bases line up with TRBD1. The source is a man aged 18 to 29 who had mild COVID-19 (a few samples of this study predate the infection). Cell type and time point are not known. Sequencing was performed on PBMCs or a T cell subset sorted from them (not recorded which). In DNA form, the CDR3 reads TGTGCCATCAGTGAAGGGGGGACAGGATATATACATTCCGGCTACACCTTC. This encodes CAISEGGTGYIHSGYTF.